This TCR beta chain was recorded in a study of prognosis after radiotherapy for stage I lung cancer. Background on the study: Distant metastases after radiotherapy occurred in four patients at a median of roughly 7 months; more than 13 showed no significant progression.

Genomic DNA yielded TCR beta CDR3, amplified by two-round multiplex PCR. It was primers specific to each TRBV and TRBJ gene that first-round PCR used. TCRdb redid the calling of the multiplex PCR reads with MiXCR, one entry per CDR3 protein. The top ten hold roughly a quarter of the sample, which has around 13,000 distinct CDR3 sequences, about 50% seen once. Germline-derived CDR1 and CDR2 are MDHEN and SYDVKM. This CDR3 has 14 amino acids. The J segment lost 6 bases and the V segment lost 4 bases, leaving 7 bases of the junction unmatched. By frequency in the sample, this clonotype is medium-sized. Sample collection consisted of about 6 milliliters of peripheral blood drawn at each of two time points.

V is TRBV28 and J is TRBJ2-7; 9 positions match TRBD2. Sequencing was performed on PBMCs, taken before or after stereotactic body radiation therapy (not recorded which). This TCR was sampled from a donor over 45 with non-small cell lung cancer. CDR3 nucleotides: TGTGCCAGCAGTTCCGGGACTAGCAAGGTCGAGCAGTACTTC. Its protein is CASSSGTSKVEQYF.